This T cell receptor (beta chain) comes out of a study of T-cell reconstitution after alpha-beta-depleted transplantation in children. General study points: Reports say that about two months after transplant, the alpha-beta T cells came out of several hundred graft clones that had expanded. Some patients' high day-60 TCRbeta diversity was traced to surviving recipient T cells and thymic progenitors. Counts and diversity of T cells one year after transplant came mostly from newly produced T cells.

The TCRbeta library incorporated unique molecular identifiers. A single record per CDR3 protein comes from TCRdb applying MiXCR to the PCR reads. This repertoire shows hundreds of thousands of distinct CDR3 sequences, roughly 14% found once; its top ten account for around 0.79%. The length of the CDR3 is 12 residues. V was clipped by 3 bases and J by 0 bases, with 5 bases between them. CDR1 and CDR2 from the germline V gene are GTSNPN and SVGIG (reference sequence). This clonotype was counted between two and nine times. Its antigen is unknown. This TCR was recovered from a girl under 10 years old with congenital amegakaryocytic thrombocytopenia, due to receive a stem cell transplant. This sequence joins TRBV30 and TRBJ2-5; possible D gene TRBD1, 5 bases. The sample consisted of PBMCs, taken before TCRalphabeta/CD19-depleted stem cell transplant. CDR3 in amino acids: CAWSRDQETQYF. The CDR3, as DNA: TGTGCCTGGAGCAGGGACCAAGAGACCCAGTACTTC.